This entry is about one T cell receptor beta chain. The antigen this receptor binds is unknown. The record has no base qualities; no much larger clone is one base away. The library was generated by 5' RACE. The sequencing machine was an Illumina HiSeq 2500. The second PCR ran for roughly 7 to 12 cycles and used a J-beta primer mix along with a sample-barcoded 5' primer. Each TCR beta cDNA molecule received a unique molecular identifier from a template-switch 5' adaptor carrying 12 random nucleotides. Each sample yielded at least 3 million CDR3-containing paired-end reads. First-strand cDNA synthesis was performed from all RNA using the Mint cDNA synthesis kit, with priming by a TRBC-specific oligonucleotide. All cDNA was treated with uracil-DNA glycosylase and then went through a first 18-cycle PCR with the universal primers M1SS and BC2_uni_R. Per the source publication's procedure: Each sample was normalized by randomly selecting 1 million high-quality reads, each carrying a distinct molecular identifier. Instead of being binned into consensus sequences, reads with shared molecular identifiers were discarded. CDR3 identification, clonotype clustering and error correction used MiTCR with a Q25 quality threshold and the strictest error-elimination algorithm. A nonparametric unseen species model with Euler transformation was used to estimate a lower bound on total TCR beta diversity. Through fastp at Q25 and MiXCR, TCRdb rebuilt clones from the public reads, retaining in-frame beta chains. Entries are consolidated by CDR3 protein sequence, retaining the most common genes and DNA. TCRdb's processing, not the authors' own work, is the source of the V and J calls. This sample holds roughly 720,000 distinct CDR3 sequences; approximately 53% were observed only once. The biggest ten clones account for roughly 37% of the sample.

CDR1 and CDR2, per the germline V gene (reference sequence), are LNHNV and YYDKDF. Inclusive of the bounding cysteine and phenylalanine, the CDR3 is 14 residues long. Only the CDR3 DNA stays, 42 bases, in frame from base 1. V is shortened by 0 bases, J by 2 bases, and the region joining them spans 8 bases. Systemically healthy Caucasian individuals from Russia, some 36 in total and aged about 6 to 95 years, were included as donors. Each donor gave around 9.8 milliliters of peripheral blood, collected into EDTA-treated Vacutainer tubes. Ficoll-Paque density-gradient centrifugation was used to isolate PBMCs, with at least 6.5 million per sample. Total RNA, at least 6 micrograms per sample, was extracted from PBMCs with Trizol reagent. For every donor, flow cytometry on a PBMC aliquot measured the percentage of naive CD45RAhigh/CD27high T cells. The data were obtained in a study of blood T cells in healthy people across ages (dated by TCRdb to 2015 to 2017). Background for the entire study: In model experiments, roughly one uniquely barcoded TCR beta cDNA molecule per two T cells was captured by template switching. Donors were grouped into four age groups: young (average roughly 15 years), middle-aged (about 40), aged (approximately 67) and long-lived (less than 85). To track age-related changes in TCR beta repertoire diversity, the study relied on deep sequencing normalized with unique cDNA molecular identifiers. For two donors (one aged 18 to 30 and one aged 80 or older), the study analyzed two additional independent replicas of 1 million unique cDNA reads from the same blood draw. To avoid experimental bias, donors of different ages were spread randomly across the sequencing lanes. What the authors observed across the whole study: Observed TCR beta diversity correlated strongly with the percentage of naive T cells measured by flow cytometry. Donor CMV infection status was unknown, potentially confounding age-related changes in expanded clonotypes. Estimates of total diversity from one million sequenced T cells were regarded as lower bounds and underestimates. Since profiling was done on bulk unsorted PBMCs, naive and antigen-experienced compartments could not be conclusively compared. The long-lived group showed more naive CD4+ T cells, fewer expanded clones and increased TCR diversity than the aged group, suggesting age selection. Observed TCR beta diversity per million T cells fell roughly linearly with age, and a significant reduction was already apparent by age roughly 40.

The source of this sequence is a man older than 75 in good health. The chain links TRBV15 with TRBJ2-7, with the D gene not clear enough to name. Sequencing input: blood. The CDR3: CATSREGITYEQYF. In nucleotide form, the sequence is TGTGCCACCAGCAGAGAGGGGATAACCTACGAGCAGTACTTC.